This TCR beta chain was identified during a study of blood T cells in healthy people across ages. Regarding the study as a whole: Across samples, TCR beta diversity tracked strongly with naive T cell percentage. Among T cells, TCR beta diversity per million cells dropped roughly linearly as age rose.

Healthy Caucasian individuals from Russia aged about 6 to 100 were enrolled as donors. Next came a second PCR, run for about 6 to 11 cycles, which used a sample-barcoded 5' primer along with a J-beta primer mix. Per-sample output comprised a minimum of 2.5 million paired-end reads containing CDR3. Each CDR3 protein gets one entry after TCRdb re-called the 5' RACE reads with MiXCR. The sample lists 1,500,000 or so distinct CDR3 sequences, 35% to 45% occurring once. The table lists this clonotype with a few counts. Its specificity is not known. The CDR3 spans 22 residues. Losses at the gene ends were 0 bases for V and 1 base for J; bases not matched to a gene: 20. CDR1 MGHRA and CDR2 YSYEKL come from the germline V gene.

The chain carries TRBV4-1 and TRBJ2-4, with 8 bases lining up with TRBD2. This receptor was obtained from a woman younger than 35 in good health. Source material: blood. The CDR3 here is CASSQDSIAGRSGLFAKNIQYF. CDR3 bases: TGCGCCAGCAGCCAAGATTCGATAGCGGGAAGGAGTGGTTTGTTTGCCAAAAACATTCAGTACTTC.